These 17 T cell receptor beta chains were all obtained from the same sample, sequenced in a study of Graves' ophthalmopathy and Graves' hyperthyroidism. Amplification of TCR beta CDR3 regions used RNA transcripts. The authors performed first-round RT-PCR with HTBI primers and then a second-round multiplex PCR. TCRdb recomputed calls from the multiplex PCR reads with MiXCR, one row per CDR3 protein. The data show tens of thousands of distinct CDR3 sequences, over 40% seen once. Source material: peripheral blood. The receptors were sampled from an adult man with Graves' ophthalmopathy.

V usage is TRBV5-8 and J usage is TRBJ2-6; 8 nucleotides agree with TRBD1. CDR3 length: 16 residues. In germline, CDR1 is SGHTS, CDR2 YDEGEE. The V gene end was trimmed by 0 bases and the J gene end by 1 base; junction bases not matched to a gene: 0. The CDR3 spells CASSLGQGSGANVLTF. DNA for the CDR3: TGTGCCAGCAGCTTGGGACAGGGGTCTGGGGCCAACGTCCTGACTTTC. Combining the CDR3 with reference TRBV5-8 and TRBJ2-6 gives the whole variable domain EAGVTQSPTHLIKTRGQQATLRCSPISGHTSVYWYQQALGLGLQFLLWYDEGEERNRGNFPPRFSGRQFPNYSSELNVNALELEDSALYLCASSLGQGSGANVLTFGAGSRLTVL.

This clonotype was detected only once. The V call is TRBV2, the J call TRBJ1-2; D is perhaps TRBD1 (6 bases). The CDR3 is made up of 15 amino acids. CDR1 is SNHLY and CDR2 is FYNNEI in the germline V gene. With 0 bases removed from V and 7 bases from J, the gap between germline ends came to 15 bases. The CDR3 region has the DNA TGTGCCAGCAGTGAAGCCCCGACAGGTCTCGTTGGCTACACCTTC. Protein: CASSEAPTGLVGYTF.

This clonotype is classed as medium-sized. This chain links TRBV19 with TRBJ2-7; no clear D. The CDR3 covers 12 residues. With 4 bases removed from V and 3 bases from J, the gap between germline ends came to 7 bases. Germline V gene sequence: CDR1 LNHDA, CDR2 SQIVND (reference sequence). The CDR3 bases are TGTGCCAGTAGTAGTCGTAGCTACGAGCAGTACTTC. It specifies CASSSRSYEQYF.

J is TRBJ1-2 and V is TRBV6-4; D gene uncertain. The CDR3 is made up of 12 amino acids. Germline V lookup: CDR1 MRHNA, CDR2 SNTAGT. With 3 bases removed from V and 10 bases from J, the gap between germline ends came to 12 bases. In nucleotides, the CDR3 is TGTGCCAGCAGTGAACTAGCGGGAGACTACACCTTC. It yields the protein CASSELAGDYTF.

The CDR3 sequence is CASSLLGGWQASYGYTF. CDR3 coding DNA: TGTGCCAGCAGTTTATTGGGAGGATGGCAGGCTAGTTATGGCTACACCTTC. The chain employs TRBV28 and TRBJ1-2; unclear D gene. The CDR3 has 17 amino acids. CDR1 is MDHEN and CDR2 is SYDVKM in the germline V gene. V was clipped by 1 base and J by 5 bases, with 20 bases between them.

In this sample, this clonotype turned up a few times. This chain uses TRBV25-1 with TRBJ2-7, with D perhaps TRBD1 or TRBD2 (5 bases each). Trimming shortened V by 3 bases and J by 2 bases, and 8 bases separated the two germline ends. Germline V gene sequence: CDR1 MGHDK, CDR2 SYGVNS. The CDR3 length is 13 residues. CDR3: CASSDWGTYEQYF. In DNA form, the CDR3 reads TGTGCCAGCAGTGATTGGGGGACCTACGAGCAGTACTTC.

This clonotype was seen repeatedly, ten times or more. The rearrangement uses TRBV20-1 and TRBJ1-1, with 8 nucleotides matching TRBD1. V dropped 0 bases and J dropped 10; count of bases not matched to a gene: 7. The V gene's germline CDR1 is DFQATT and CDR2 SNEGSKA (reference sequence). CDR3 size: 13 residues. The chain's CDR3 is CSAREAGGVRAFF. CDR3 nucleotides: TGCAGTGCTAGAGAGGCAGGGGGCGTGAGAGCTTTCTTT.

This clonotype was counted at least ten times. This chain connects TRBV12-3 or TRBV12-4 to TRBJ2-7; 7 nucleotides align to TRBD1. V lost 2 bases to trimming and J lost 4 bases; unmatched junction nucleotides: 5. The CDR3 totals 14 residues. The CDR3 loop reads CASSLHRGTYEQYF. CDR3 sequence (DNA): TGTGCCAGCAGTTTACACAGGGGTACGTACGAGCAGTACTTC.

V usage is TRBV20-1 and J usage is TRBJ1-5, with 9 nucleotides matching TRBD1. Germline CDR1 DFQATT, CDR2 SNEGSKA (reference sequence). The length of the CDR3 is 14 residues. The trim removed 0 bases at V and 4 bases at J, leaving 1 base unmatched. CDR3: CSARDDRGNQPQHF. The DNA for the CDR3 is TGCAGTGCTAGAGATGACAGGGGGAATCAGCCCCAGCATTTT.

This CDR3 reads CASSYSDRDELAGDEQYF. For the CDR3, the DNA is TGCGCCAGCTCATATTCGGACAGGGACGAACTAGCGGGAGACGAGCAGTACTTC. The gene calls are TRBV10-2 and TRBJ2-7; the match to TRBD2 covers 11 bases. Germline V lookup: CDR1 WSHSY, CDR2 SAAADI. Losses at the gene ends were 8 bases for V and 5 bases for J; bases not matched to a gene: 20. This CDR3 has 18 residues.

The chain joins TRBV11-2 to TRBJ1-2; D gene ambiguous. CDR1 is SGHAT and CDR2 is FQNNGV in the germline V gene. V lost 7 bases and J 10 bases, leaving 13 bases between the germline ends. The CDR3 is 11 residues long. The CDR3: CASKLPNYYTF. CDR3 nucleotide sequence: TGTGCCAGCAAGCTTCCTAACTACTACACCTTC.

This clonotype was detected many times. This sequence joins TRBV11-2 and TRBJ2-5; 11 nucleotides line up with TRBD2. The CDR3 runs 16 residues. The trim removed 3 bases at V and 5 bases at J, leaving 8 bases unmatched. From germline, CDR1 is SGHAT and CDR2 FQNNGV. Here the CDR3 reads CASSFTSGGWVETQYF. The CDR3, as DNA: TGTGCCAGCAGCTTTACTAGCGGGGGTTGGGTGGAGACCCAGTACTTC.

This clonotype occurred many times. The chain's CDR3 is CASTPGSKNTEAFF. DNA of the CDR3: TGTGCCAGTACCCCGGGATCTAAGAACACTGAAGCTTTCTTT. The gene calls are TRBV19 and TRBJ1-1; D ambiguous. With 7 bases removed from V and 1 base from J, the gap between germline ends came to 13 bases. Germline assignment: CDR1 LNHDA and CDR2 SQIVND (reference sequence). The CDR3 totals 14 residues.

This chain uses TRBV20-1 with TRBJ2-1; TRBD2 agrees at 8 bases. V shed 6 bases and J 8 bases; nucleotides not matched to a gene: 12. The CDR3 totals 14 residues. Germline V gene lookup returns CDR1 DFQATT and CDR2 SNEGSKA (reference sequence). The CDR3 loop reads CSALSGGGWDEQFF. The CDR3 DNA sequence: TGCAGTGCCCTATCGGGGGGGGGTTGGGATGAGCAGTTCTTC.

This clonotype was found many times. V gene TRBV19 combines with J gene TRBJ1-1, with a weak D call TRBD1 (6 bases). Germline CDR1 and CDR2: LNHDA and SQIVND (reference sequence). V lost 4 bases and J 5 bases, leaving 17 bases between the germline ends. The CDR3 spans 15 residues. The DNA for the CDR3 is TGTGCCAGTAGTACAAGGACAGAGACGACAACTGAAGCTTTCTTT. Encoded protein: CASSTRTETTTEAFF. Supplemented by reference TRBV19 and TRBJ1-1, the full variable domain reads DGGITQSPKYLFRKEGQNVTLSCEQNLNHDAMYWYRQDPGQGLRLIYYSQIVNDFQKGDIAEGYSVSREKKESFPLTVTSAQKNPTAFYLCASSTRTETTTEAFFGQGTRLTVV.

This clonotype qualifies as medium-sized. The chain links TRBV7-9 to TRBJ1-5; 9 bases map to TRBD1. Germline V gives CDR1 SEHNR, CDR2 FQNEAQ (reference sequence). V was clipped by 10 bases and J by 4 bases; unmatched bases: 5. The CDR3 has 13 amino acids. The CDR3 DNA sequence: TGTGCCACCAACGGACAGGGGAATCAGCCCCAGCATTTT. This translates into CATNGQGNQPQHF.

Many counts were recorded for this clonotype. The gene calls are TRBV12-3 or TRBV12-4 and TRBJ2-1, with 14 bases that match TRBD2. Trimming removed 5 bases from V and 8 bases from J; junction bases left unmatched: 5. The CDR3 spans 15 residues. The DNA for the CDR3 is TGTGCCAGCAGTCTATGGACTAGCGGGAGGCATGAGCAGTTCTTC. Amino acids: CASSLWTSGRHEQFF.